This record looks at one TCR beta chain sequence and its context. This entry belongs to a study of blood T cell repertoires in COVID-19. About the study: Donors in the United States, Italy and Spain gave samples during acute or convalescent COVID-19. T cells, B-cell-depleted T cells, or PBMCs supplied cDNA or gDNA.

Between the trimmed V and J ends, which lost 5 bases and 5 bases, there was a span of 18 bases. The germline V gene encodes CDR1 MNHEY and CDR2 SMNVEV (reference sequence). The CDR3 contains 16 residues. Per the study methods: Researchers report that nucleated cell counts were estimated from reference gene primer amplification. Generated by immunoSEQ multiplex PCR, the TCRdb table keeps only in-frame clones and is missing some. The V and J calls and clone size are taken from that table; D and trimming were inferred from the DNA. The sample has roughly 700,000 clones, around 89% seen once. The sequenced sample was peripheral blood. The chain joins TRBV27 to TRBJ1-4; D might be TRBD1 (5 bases). This sequence was found in a woman aged 18-29 years with acute or convalescent COVID-19. CDR3 region: CASSLEGHSWNEKLFF. CDR3 DNA sequence: TGTGCCAGCAGTCTCGAAGGACATTCCTGGAATGAAAAACTGTTTTTT.